This T cell receptor beta chain was obtained from a study of T cells in Graves' hyperthyroidism and ophthalmopathy. This clonotype was counted a few times. There were TCR beta CDR3 regions amplified from RNA transcripts. The HTBI primer set drove a first-round RT-PCR of the TCR CDR3. TCRdb analysed the multiplex PCR reads with MiXCR anew, one entry per CDR3 protein. In the table there are about 840,000 distinct CDR3 sequences, roughly 40% of which are singletons. With 0 bases clipped from V and 5 bases from J, the junction kept 7 bases outside the gene matches. The CDR3 contains 18 residues. The germline V gene encodes CDR1 SEHNR and CDR2 FQNEAQ (reference sequence). Diagnosis rested on symptoms, serum thyroxine and TRAb, thyroid ultrasound, and orbital computed tomography.

The chain joins TRBV7-9 to TRBJ2-7, with 16 bases identical to TRBD2. This receptor was identified in a man aged 18 to 29 with Graves' hyperthyroidism. Sequenced: blood. The CDR3 nucleotides are TGTGCCAGCAGCTTAGCGCCCGGGACTAGCGGGAGGGCCCACGAGCAGTACTTC. Translation gives CASSLAPGTSGRAHEQYF.